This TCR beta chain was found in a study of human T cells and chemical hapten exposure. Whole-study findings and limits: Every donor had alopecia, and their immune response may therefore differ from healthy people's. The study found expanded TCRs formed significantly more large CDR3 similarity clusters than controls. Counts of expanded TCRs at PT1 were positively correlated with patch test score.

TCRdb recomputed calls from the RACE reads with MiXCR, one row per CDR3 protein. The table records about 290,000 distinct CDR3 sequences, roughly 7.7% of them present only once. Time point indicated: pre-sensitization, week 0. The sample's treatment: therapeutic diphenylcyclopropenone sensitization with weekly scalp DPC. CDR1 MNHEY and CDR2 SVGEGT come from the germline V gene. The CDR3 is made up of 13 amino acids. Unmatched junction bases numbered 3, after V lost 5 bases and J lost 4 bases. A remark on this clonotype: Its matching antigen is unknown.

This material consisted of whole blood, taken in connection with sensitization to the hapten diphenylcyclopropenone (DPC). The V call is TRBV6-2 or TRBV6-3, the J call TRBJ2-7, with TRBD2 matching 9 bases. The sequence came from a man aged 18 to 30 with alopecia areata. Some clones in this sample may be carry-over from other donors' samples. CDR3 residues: CASSTLAGYEQYV. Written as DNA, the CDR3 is TGTGCCAGCAGTACCCTAGCGGGGTACGAGCAGTACGTC.